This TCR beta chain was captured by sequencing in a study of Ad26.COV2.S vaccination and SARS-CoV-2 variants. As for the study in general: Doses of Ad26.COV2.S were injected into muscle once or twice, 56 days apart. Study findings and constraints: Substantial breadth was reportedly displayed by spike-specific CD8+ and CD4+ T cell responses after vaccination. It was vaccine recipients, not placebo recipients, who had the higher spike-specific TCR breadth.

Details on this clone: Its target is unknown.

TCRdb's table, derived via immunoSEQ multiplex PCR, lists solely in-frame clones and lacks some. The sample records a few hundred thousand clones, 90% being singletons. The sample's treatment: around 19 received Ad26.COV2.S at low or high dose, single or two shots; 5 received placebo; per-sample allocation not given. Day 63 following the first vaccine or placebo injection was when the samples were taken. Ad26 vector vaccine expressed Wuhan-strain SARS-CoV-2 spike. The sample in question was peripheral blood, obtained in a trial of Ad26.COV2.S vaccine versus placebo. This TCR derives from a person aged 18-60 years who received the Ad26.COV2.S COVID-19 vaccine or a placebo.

The chain's CDR3 is CASSSDREDNEQFF. CDR3 sequence (DNA): TGTGCCAGCAGTTCGGACAGGGAGGACAATGAGCAGTTCTTC. The chain uses TRBV27 and TRBJ2-1; 8 nucleotides agree with TRBD1. Losses at the gene ends were 4 bases for V and 5 bases for J; bases not matched to a gene: 4. This CDR3 is 14 amino acids long. Per germline, CDR1 MNHEY and CDR2 SMNVEV (reference sequence).